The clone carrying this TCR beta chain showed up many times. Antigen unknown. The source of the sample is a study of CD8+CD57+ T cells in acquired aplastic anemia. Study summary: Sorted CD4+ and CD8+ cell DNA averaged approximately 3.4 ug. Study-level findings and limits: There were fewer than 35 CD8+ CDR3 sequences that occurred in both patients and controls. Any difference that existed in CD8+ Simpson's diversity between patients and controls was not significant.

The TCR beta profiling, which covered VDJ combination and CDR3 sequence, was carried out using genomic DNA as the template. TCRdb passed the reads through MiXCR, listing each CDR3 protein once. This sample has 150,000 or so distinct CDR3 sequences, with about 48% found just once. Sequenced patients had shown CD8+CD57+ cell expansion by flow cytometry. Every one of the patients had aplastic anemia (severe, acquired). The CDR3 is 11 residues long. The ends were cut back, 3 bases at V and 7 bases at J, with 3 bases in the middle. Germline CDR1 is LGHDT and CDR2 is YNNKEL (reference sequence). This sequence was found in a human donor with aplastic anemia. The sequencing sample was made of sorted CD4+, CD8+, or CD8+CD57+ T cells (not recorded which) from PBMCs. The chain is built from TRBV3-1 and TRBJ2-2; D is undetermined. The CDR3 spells CASSHGGELFF. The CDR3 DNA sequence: TGTGCCAGCAGCCATGGCGGGGAGCTGTTTTTT.